This T cell receptor (beta chain) is from a study of graft-versus-host responses after intestinal transplantation. The wider study: After anti-thymocyte globulin induction, recipients took tacrolimus and steroids for around three years.

In its sample, this clone was seen once. The antigen remains unidentified. Germline is not matched at one junction end, which may reflect a read error. Libraries were prepared by immunoSEQ multiplex PCR; TCRdb keeps only in-frame clonotypes and omits some of them. The sample has about 93,000 clones, 85% to 95% seen once; the top ten hold over 0.45%. This CDR3 contains 16 residues. The germline gives CDR1 SGDLS, CDR2 YYNGEE. Overall study results and limits: Association was observed between peak circulating GvH clone levels and early post-transplant HvG declines.

This clonotype originated in a human donor who received an intestinal transplant. The sequenced sample was unstimulated CD8+ T cells sorted from spleen or lymph node cells, obtained before intestinal transplant. The chain links TRBV9 to TRBJ2-3, with TRBD2 as a possible D gene (6 bases). The DNA for the CDR3 is TGTGCCAGTAGCGGCGGGACTGGTACAAGCACAGATACGCAGTATTTT. It specifies CASSGGTGTSTDTQYF.